A single T cell receptor (beta chain) is shown here with its context. Germline CDR1 reads SEHNR; CDR2 reads FQNEAQ (reference sequence). The CDR3 has 14 amino acids. V trimming: 5 bases; J trimming: 4 bases; junction bases outside the gene matches: 7. Each CDR3 protein is one row after TCRdb ran MiXCR on the 5' RACE reads. Of more than 55,000 distinct CDR3 sequences listed, roughly an eighth are singletons. The source of the sample is a study of early T cells in non-severe SARS-CoV-2 infection. Material: whole blood. The receptor comes from an adult who was a healthcare worker with PCR-confirmed SARS-CoV-2 infection or an uninfected control (not recorded which). This chain links TRBV7-9 with TRBJ2-5; the match to TRBD2 covers 7 bases. CDR3 sequence reads: CASSPGRGGETQYF. CDR3 DNA: TGTGCCAGCAGCCCGGGGCGCGGGGGAGAGACCCAGTACTTC.